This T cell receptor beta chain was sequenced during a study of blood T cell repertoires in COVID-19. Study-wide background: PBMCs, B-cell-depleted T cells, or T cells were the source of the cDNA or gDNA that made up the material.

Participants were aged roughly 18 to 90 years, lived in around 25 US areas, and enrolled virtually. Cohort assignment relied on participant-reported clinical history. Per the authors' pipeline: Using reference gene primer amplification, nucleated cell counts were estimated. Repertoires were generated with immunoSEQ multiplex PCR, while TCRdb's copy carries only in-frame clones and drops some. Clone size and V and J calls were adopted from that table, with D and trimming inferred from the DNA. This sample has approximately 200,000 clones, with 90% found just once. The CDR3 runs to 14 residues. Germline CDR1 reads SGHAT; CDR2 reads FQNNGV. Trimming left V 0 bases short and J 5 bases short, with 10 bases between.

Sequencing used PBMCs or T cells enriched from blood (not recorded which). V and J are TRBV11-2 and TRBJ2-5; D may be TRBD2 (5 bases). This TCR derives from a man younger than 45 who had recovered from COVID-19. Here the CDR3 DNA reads TGTGCCAGCAGCTTAGAAACTAGTTTCGAGACCCAGTACTTC. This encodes CASSLETSFETQYF.